The subject of this entry is one T cell receptor beta chain. Antigen specificity is unknown. The PCR employed 60 Vbeta primers together with 13 Jbeta primers. The protocol was immunoSEQ multiplex PCR, while the TCRdb copy is restricted to in-frame clones and leaves out a portion. This repertoire includes more than 140,000 clones. In germline, CDR1 is LGHNA, CDR2 YNFKEQ. Losses at the gene ends were 4 bases for V and 5 bases for J; bases not matched to a gene: 11. CDR3 length: 17 residues. This sample is drawn from a study of cytomegalovirus exposure and HLA in healthy donors. Study-wide points: Rarity held for most TCR sequences, but there were some public TCRs that occurred in many donors.

The rearrangement uses TRBV4-2 and TRBJ2-5; 12 nucleotides line up with TRBD1. The sequence was obtained from a woman under 30 in good health and CMV-seronegative. Sequenced material: PBMCs. In nucleotides, the CDR3 is TGTGCCAGCAGCCCAGGGGGGGGGACAGGGGGCGTTGAGACCCAGTACTTC. Protein: CASSPGGGTGGVETQYF.